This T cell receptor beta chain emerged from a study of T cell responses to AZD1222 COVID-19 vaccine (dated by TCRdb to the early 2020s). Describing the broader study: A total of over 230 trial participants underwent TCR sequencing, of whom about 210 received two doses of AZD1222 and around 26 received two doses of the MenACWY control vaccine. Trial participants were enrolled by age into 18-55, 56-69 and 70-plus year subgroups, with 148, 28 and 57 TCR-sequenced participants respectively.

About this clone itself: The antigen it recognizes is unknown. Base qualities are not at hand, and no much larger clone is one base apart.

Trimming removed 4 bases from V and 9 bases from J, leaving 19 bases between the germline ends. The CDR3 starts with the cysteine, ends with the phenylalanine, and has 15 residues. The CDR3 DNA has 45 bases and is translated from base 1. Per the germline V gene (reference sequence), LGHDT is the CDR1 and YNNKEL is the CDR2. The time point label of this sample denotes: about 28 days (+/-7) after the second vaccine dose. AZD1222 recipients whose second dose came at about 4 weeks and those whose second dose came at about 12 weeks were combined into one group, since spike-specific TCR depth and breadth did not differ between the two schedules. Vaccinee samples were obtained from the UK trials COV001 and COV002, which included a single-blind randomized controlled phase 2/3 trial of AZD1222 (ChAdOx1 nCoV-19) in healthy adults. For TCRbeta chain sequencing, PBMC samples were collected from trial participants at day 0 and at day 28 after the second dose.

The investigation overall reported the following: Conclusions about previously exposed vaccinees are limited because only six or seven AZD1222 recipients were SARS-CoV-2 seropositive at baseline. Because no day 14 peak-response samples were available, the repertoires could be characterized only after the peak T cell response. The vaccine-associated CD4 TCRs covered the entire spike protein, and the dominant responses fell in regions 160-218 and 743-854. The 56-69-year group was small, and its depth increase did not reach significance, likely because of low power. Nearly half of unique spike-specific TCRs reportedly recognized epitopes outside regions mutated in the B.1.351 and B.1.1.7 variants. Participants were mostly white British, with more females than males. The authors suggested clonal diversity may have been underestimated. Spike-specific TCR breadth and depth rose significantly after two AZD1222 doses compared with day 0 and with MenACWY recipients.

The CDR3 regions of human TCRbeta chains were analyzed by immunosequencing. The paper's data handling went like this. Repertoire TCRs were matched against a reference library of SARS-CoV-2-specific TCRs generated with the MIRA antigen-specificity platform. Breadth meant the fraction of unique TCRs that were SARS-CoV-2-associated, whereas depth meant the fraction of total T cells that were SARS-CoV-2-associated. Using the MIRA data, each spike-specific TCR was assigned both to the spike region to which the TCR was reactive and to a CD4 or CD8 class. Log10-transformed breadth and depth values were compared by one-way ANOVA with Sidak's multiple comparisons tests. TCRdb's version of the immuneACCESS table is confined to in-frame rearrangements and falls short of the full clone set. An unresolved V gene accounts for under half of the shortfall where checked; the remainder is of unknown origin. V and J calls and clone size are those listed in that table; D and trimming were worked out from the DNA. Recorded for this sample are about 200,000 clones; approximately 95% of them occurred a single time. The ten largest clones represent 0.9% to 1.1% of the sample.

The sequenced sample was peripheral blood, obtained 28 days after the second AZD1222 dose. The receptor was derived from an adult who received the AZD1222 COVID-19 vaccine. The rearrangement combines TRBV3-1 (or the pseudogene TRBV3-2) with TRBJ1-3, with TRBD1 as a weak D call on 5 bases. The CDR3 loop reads CASSLNRQGGVTIYF. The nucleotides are TGTGCCAGCAGCCTTAACCGCCAGGGAGGGGTCACCATATATTTT.